This T cell receptor beta chain was obtained from a study of cytomegalovirus exposure and HLA in healthy donors. General study points: Prediction of most subjects' HLA-A and HLA-B alleles by TCR beta sequences was reportedly accurate. Apart from CMV serostatus, no immune exposure information was available.

Primers included in the PCR were 60 Vbeta and 13 Jbeta primers. Profiled with immunoSEQ multiplex PCR; TCRdb holds only in-frame clones, not every one. Found here are 100,000 or so clones, approximately 81% of them singletons; the top ten hold 1% to 1.5%. On this clone itself: Its antigen is as yet unknown.

The V gene lost 5 bases and the J gene lost 3 bases, with 20 bases spanning the gap. Germline V gives CDR1 SEHNR, CDR2 FQNEAQ (reference sequence). The CDR3 length is 16 residues. Sampled while nominally healthy, donors likely had unrecorded immune exposures. Sequenced material: PBMCs. The chain recombines TRBV7-9 with TRBJ2-7; a weak D match, TRBD2 (6 bases). This TCR came from a man aged 30-40 years in good health and CMV-seronegative. The DNA for the CDR3 is TGTGCCAGCAGCCCGAAGACCGGGAGAAAAGACTACGAGCAGTACTTC. The encoded protein is CASSPKTGRKDYEQYF.